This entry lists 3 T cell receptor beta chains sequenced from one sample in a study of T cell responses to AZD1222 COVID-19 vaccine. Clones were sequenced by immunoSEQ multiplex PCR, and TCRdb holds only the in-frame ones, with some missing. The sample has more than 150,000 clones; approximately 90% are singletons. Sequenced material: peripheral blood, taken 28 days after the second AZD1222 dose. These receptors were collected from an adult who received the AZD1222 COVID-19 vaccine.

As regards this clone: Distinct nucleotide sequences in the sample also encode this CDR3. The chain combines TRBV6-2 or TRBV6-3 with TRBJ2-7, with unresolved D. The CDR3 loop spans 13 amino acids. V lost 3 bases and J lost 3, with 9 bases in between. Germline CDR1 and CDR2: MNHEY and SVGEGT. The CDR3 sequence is CASSYPDLYEQYF. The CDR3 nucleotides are TGTGCCAGCAGTTATCCGGACCTCTACGAGCAGTACTTC.

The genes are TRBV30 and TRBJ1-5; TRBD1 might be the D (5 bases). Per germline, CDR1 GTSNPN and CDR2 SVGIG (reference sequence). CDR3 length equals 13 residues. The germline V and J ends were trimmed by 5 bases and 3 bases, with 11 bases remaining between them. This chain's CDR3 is CAWGTDNNQPQHF. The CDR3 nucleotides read TGTGCCTGGGGGACGGACAACAATCAGCCCCAGCATTTT. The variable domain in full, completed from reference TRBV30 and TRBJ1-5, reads SQTIHQWPATLVQPVGSPLSLECTVEGTSNPNLYWYRQAAGRGLQLLFYSVGIGQISSEVPQNLSASRPQDRQFILSSKKLLLSDSGFYLCAWGTDNNQPQHFGDGTRLSIL.

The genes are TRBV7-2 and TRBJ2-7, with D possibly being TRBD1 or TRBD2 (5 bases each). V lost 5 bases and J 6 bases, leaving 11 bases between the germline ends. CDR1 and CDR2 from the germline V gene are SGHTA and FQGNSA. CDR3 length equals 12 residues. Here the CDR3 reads CASSARGAEQYF. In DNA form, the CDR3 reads TGTGCCAGCAGCGCGCGAGGGGCCGAGCAGTACTTC.